The T cell receptor (beta chain) described here comes from a study of T cell changes during pregnancy in multiple sclerosis. Repertoires were generated with immunoSEQ multiplex PCR, while TCRdb's copy carries only in-frame clones and drops some. Found here are about 110,000 clones, 80% to 95% of them singletons; the top ten hold less than 2%. A single count supports this clone. The input for sequencing was peripheral blood, taken in the third trimester of pregnancy. This TCR came from a female donor with multiple sclerosis, enrolled in a pregnancy study.

CDR3 in amino acids: CASSLLRLAGSAGYEQYF. The CDR3 DNA reads TGTGCCAGCAGCTTATTAAGACTAGCGGGAAGCGCGGGGTACGAGCAGTACTTC. The gene calls are TRBV11-2 and TRBJ2-7; 11 nucleotides line up with TRBD2. This CDR3 is 18 amino acids long. Germline V gene sequence: CDR1 SGHAT, CDR2 FQNNGV. The junction had 13 bases not matched to a gene; V was cut back by 2 bases and J by 4 bases.